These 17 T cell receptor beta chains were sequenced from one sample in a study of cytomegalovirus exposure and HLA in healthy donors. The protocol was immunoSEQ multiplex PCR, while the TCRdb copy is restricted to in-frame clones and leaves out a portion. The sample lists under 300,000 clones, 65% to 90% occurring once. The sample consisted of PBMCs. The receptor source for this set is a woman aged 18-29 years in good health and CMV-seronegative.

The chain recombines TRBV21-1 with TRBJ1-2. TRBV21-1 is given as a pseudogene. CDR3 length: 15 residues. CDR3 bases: TGTGCCAGCAGCAAAGAGGTCCGGAGCAACTATGGCTACACCTTC. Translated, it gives CASSKEVRSNYGYTF.

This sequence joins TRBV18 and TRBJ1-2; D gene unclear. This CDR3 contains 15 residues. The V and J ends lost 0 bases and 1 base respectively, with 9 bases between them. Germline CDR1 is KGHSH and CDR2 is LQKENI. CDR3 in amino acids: CASSPPSAVNYGYTF. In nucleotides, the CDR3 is TGTGCCAGCTCACCACCGAGCGCTGTTAACTATGGCTACACCTTC. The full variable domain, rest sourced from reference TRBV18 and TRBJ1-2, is NAGVMQNPRHLVRRRGQEARLRCSPMKGHSHVYWYRQLPEEGLKFMVYLQKENIIDESGMPKERFSAEFPKEGPSILRIQQVVRGDSAAYFCASSPPSAVNYGYTFGSGTRLTVV.

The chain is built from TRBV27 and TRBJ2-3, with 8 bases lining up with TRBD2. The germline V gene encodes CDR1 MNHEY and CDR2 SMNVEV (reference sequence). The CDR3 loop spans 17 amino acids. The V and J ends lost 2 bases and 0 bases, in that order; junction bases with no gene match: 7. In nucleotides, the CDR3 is TGTGCCAGCAGTTTAACACTACTAGCGGCAAGCACAGATACGCAGTATTTT. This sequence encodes CASSLTLLAASTDTQYF.

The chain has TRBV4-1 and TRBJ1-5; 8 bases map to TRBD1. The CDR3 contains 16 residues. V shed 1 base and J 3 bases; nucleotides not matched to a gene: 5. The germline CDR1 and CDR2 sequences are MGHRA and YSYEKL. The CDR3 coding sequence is TGCGCCAGCAGCCAAGTAAGGACAGGGCCCAATCAGCCCCAGCATTTT. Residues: CASSQVRTGPNQPQHF.

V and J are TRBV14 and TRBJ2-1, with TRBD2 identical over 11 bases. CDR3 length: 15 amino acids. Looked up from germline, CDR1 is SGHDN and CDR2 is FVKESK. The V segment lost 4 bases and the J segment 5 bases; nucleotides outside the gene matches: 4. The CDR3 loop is CASSLLAGVHNEQFF. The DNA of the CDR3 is TGTGCCAGCAGCCTACTAGCGGGAGTGCACAATGAGCAGTTCTTC.

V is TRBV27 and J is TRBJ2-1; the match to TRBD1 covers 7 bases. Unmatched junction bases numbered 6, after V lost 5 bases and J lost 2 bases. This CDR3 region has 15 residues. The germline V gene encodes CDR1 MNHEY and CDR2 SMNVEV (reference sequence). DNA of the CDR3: TGTGCCAGCAGTACCGGGACAGCCACCTACAATGAGCAGTTCTTC. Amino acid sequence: CASSTGTATYNEQFF.

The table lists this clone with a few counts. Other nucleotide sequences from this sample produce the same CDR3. The CDR3 DNA reads as TGTGCCAGCAGCTTAGCCGGCTCCTACGAGCAGTACTTC. This sequence encodes CASSLAGSYEQYF. The J gene is TRBJ2-7, the V gene TRBV7-9; D is uncertain. The CDR3 is 13 amino acids. In germline, CDR1 is SEHNR, CDR2 FQNEAQ (reference sequence). V shed 0 bases and J shed 0 bases, with 3 bases lying between them.

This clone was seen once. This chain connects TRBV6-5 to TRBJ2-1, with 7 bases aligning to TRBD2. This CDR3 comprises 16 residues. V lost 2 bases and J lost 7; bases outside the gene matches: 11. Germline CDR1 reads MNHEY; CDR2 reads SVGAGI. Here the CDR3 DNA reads TGTGCCAGCAGTTACACCCCCCCGGGACTACGGAATGAGCAGTTCTTC. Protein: CASSYTPPGLRNEQFF.

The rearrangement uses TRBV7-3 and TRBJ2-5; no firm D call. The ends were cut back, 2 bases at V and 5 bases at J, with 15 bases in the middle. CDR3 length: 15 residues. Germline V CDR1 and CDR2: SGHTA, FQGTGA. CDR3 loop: CASSLEPYPGETQYF. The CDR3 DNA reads TGTGCCAGCAGCTTAGAGCCCTACCCCGGGGAGACCCAGTACTTC. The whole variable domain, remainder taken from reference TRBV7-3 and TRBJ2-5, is GAGVSQTPSNKVTEKGKYVELRCDPISGHTALYWYRQSLGQGPEFLIYFQGTGAADDSGLPNDRFFAVRPEGSVSTLKIQRTERGDSAVYLCASSLEPYPGETQYFGPGTRLLVL.

CDR3 loop: CASSVSGESDGYTF. The CDR3 DNA sequence: TGTGCCAGCAGCGTAAGTGGGGAGTCGGATGGCTACACCTTC. The chain is built from TRBV9 and TRBJ1-2; D is undetermined. The germline gives CDR1 SGDLS, CDR2 YYNGEE. Trimming removed 1 base at V and 6 bases at J, with 13 bases between. The CDR3 has 14 amino acids.

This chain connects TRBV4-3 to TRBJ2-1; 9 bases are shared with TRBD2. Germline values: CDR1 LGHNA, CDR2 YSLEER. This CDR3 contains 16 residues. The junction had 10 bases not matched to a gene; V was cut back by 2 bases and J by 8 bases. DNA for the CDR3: TGCGCCAGCAGCCAACCCTCTTGGCGGGGGGGCGATGAGCAGTTCTTC. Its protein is CASSQPSWRGGDEQFF.

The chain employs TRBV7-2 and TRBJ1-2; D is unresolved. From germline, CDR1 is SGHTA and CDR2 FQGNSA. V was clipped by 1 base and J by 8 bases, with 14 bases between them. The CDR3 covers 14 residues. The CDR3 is CASSLGTEGSGYTF. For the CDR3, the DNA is TGTGCCAGCAGCTTAGGGACCGAGGGTTCGGGCTACACCTTC.

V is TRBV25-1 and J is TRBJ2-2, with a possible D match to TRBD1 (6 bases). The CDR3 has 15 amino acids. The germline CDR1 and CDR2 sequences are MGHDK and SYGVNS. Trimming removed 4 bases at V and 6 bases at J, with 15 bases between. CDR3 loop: CASSVNINRAGELFF. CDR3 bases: TGTGCCAGCAGTGTTAATATCAACAGGGCCGGGGAGCTGTTTTTT.

The DNA for the CDR3 is TGTGCCAGCAGCTCCAGCCGACAGGCCGGGGGCAATCAGCCCCAGCATTTT. Translating it yields CASSSSRQAGGNQPQHF. V usage is TRBV13 and J usage is TRBJ1-5, with a possible D match to TRBD1 (6 bases). CDR1 is PRHDT and CDR2 is FYEKMQ in the germline V gene (reference sequence). The V gene lost 4 bases and the J gene lost 2 bases, with 18 bases spanning the gap. The CDR3 is 17 amino acids.

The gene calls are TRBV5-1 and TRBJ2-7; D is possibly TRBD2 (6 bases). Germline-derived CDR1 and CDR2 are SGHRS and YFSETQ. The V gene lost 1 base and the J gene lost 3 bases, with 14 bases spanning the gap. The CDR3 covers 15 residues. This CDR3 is CASSLRERLYYEQYF. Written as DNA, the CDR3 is TGCGCCAGCAGCTTGCGGGAGCGCTTGTACTACGAGCAGTACTTC.

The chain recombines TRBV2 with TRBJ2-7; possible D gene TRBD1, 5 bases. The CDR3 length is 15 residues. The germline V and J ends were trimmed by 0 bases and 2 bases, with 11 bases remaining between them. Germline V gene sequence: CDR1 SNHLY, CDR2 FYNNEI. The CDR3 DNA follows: TGTGCCAGCAGTGAAGCGCGACAGTCTCCCTACGAGCAGTACTTC. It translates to CASSEARQSPYEQYF.

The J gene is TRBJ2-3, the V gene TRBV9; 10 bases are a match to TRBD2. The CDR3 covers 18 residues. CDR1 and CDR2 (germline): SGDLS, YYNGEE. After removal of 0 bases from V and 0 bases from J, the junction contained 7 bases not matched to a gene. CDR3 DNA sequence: TGTGCCAGCAGCGTAGAACTAGCGGGGAATCCTAGCACAGATACGCAGTATTTT. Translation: CASSVELAGNPSTDTQYF.